The present TCR beta chain was sequenced within a study of PD-1 blockade in classical Hodgkin lymphoma. As for the study in general: Patients were treated with nivolumab at 3 mg/kg, and this was given intravenously every 2 weeks.

Some clones are missing from TCRdb's copy, which holds only in-frame ones; the method was immunoSEQ multiplex PCR. This table has just under 45,000 clones, around three quarters appearing once. Study-level points and caveats: It was CD4+ TCR diversity, not CD8+, that rose significantly by C4D1. Those patients who began receiving nivolumab less than 1 year after ASCT had lower diversity, and they were excluded.

As regards this clone: The antigen is not known.

Germline CDR1 is LNHDA and CDR2 is SQIVND (reference sequence). The CDR3 is 14 amino acids. Trimming removed 5 bases from V and 1 base from J, with 9 bases in between. All patients relapsed after autologous stem cell transplantation, and brentuximab vedotin exposure varied. Complete response, partial response or progressive disease was each patient's best response. This chain uses TRBV19 with TRBJ1-5, with a weak D call TRBD1 (6 bases). The material was peripheral blood mononuclear cells (PBMCs), obtained before the second cycle of nivolumab. This TCR was sampled from a human donor with classical Hodgkin lymphoma. This CDR3 is CASSRGPSNQPQHF. CDR3 nucleotides: TGTGCCAGTAGTCGGGGGCCGAGCAATCAGCCCCAGCATTTT. Full variable domain (rest looked up from reference TRBV19 and TRBJ1-5): DGGITQSPKYLFRKEGQNVTLSCEQNLNHDAMYWYRQDPGQGLRLIYYSQIVNDFQKGDIAEGYSVSREKKESFPLTVTSAQKNPTAFYLCASSRGPSNQPQHFGDGTRLSIL.